Following are 29 T cell receptor beta chains from one sample sequenced in a study of OX40 agonist ivuxolimab in advanced cancers. The data were produced by immunoSEQ multiplex PCR, yet TCRdb's version contains in-frame clones alone and is incomplete. The repertoire holds roughly 18,000 clones, with more than 75% as singletons. Here the sequenced sample was CD4+ or CD8+ T cells sorted from blood, taken in a trial of the OX40 agonist ivuxolimab. The source of these receptors is an adult with an advanced solid tumor such as melanoma, head and neck, liver or kidney cancer.

The chain carries TRBV28 and TRBJ2-1; 10 bases match TRBD2. The length of the CDR3 is 16 residues. The V segment lost 2 bases and the J segment 0 bases; nucleotides outside the gene matches: 1. Germline-derived CDR1 and CDR2 are MDHEN and SYDVKM. CDR3 residues: CASSLSGRASYNEQFF. The DNA for the CDR3 is TGTGCCAGCAGTTTAAGCGGGAGGGCCTCCTACAATGAGCAGTTCTTC.

The chain recombines TRBV10-3 with TRBJ2-3; the match to TRBD2 covers 9 bases. CDR3 length: 14 residues. Germline V lookup: CDR1 ENHRY, CDR2 SYGVKD. The J segment lost 3 bases and the V segment lost 6 bases, leaving 4 bases of the junction unmatched. The CDR3: CAIRLAGVTDTQYF. The CDR3 DNA reads TGTGCCATCAGATTAGCGGGAGTAACAGATACGCAGTATTTT.

CDR3 nucleotides: TGCAGCGCCAGATCCTTGGGACAGCTGTTTTTT. Protein: CSARSLGQLFF. The chain has TRBV29-1 and TRBJ1-4, with 7 bases matching TRBD1. The V gene's germline CDR1 is SQVTM and CDR2 ANQGSEA. Trimming at V came to 7 bases and at J to 14 bases, leaving 10 bases not matched to a gene. This CDR3 spans 11 amino acids.

This chain uses TRBV28 with TRBJ1-3; no definite D call. V dropped 8 bases and J dropped 0 bases, with 11 bases sitting between them. The CDR3 loop spans 14 amino acids. Germline V gene data show CDR1 as MDHEN and CDR2 as SYDVKM. The CDR3 loop is CASEASDSGNTIYF. Written as DNA, the CDR3 is TGTGCCAGCGAGGCGAGTGACTCTGGAAACACCATATATTTT.

The V gene is TRBV11-1, the J gene TRBJ1-5; D is unresolved. This CDR3 spans 13 amino acids. With 1 base removed from V and 7 bases from J, the gap between germline ends came to 8 bases. Germline lookup yields CDR1 SGHAT and CDR2 FQDESV (reference sequence). Written as DNA, the CDR3 is TGTGCCAGCAGCTTAGACCTGGGGCAGCCCCAGCATTTT. This gives the protein CASSLDLGQPQHF.

The V and J genes are TRBV6-5 and TRBJ1-3; maybe TRBD1 (5 bases). Germline V gene lookup returns CDR1 MNHEY and CDR2 SVGAGI. The CDR3 loop spans 16 amino acids. The V end lost 0 bases, the J end lost 0 bases, and 9 bases lay between the germline ends. The CDR3 bases are TGTGCCAGCAGTTACTCGGAGGGGCACTCTGGAAACACCATATATTTT. Amino acids: CASSYSEGHSGNTIYF.

The CDR3 DNA reads TGTGCCAGCAGTGCCTTGTCGGGAAGTGTGTGGCAAGAGACCCAGTACTTC. This codes for CASSALSGSVWQETQYF. The chain uses TRBV9 and TRBJ2-5, with a tentative D call TRBD2 (5 bases). V was pared by 5 bases and J by 2 bases, with 22 bases between. CDR3 size: 17 residues. Germline V gene lookup returns CDR1 SGDLS and CDR2 YYNGEE. Variable domain in full (rest from reference TRBV9 and TRBJ2-5): DSGVTQTPKHLITATGQRVTLRCSPRSGDLSVYWYQQSLDQGLQFLIQYYNGEERAKGNILERFSAQQFPDLHSELNLSSLELGDSALYFCASSALSGSVWQETQYFGPGTRLLVL.

The V and J genes are TRBV28 and TRBJ1-6; possible D gene TRBD1, 5 bases. CDR1 and CDR2 (germline): MDHEN, SYDVKM. V lost 6 bases and J 9 bases, leaving 9 bases between the germline ends. The length of the CDR3 is 12 residues. The CDR3: CASSPGFSPLHF. In DNA form, the CDR3 reads TGTGCCAGCAGCCCAGGGTTTTCACCCCTCCACTTT.

The rearrangement uses TRBV27 and TRBJ2-5; perhaps TRBD1 as D (5 bases). V lost 3 bases to trimming and J lost 2 bases, with 7 bases between them. Germline V gives CDR1 MNHEY, CDR2 SMNVEV (reference sequence). This CDR3 is 13 amino acids long. This chain's CDR3 is CASSFQGQETQYF. CDR3 nucleotides: TGTGCCAGCAGTTTCCAGGGTCAAGAGACCCAGTACTTC.

This clone was counted a few times. This chain uses TRBV4-1 with TRBJ2-5; D possibly corresponds to TRBD2 (5 bases). This CDR3 contains 16 residues. The V end was cut by 0 bases, the J end by 5 bases, with 16 bases between. Germline values: CDR1 MGHRA, CDR2 YSYEKL. As DNA, the CDR3 is TGCGCCAGCAGCCAAGATGGGAGAGGAGGTGGGGAGACCCAGTACTTC. Its protein product is CASSQDGRGGGETQYF.

The rearrangement links TRBV29-1 to TRBJ1-1, with D tentatively TRBD1 (6 bases). The CDR3 contains 15 residues. The germline CDR1 and CDR2 sequences are SQVTM and ANQGSEA. The V end lost 4 bases, the J end lost 7 bases, and 22 bases lay between the germline ends. The CDR3 nucleotides are TGCAGCGTTGTTCCCCCCGGGACACGGAGCGGTGAAGCTTTCTTT. This translates into CSVVPPGTRSGEAFF.

This clone was observed a single time. The rearrangement links TRBV18 to TRBJ2-4; D call uncertain. The V gene's germline CDR1 is KGHSH and CDR2 LQKENI. Between the trimmed V and J ends, which lost 3 bases and 8 bases, there was a span of 14 bases. The CDR3 sequence is 14 residues long. The CDR3 coding sequence is TGTGCCAGCTCACCCCGCGCGAATGCGTACATTCAGTACTTC. It encodes CASSPRANAYIQYF.

The genes are TRBV29-1 and TRBJ2-1; 11 bases agree with TRBD2. V was clipped by 8 bases and J by 8 bases; unmatched bases: 8. Germline CDR1 and CDR2: SQVTM and ANQGSEA. The CDR3 has 13 amino acids. The CDR3 reads CSQTSGSFDEQFF. CDR3 sequence (DNA): TGCAGCCAAACTAGCGGGAGCTTCGATGAGCAGTTCTTC.

This clone was counted a few times. CDR3: CASTPRTGATDTQYF. DNA for the CDR3: TGTGCCAGCACCCCCCGGACAGGGGCCACAGATACGCAGTATTTT. The rearrangement uses TRBV6-6 and TRBJ2-3; TRBD1 agrees at 9 bases. V trimming: 7 bases; J trimming: 2 bases; junction bases outside the gene matches: 7. CDR1 MNHNY and CDR2 SVGAGI come from the germline V gene (reference sequence). CDR3 size: 15 residues.

The gene calls are TRBV2 and TRBJ1-5; D is perhaps TRBD1 (5 bases). V was trimmed by 8 bases and J by 7 bases, leaving 12 bases between them. The CDR3 extends over 12 amino acids. In germline, CDR1 is SNHLY, CDR2 FYNNEI. CDR3 in amino acids: CASGTGGQPQHF. In DNA, the CDR3 is TGTGCCAGCGGCACAGGAGGACAGCCCCAGCATTTT.

V and J are TRBV27 and TRBJ1-5, with D unclear. V was shortened by 2 bases and J by 3 bases, with 11 bases between the two germline ends. Germline CDR1 reads MNHEY; CDR2 reads SMNVEV (reference sequence). CDR3 length equals 15 residues. CDR3 sequence: CASSLEGADNQPQHF. CDR3 nucleotide sequence: TGTGCCAGCAGTTTAGAGGGCGCAGACAATCAGCCCCAGCATTTT.

J is TRBJ1-3 and V is TRBV11-2, with D possibly being TRBD1 (6 bases). Trimming cost V 4 bases and J 0 bases, with 16 bases left between them. The CDR3 length is 17 residues. The germline V gene has CDR1 SGHAT and CDR2 FQNNGV. CDR3: CASSSSGAEISGNTIYF. CDR3 nucleotide sequence: TGTGCCAGCAGCTCGTCAGGGGCCGAAATCTCTGGAAACACCATATATTTT. The variable domain in full, with the rest retrieved from reference TRBV11-2 and TRBJ1-3, is EAGVAQSPRYKIIEKRQSVAFWCNPISGHATLYWYQQILGQGPKLLIQFQNNGVVDDSQLPKDRFSAERLKGVDSTLKIQPAKLEDSAVYLCASSSSGAEISGNTIYFGEGSWLTVV.

The chain is built from TRBV19 and TRBJ2-2; D is perhaps TRBD2 (5 bases). The CDR3 sequence is 15 residues long. Germline CDR1 is LNHDA and CDR2 is SQIVND (reference sequence). V was clipped by 5 bases and J by 1 base, with 11 bases between them. The CDR3 DNA is TGTGCCAGTAGTCTATTAGGGAGGAACACCGGGGAGCTGTTTTTT. As protein: CASSLLGRNTGELFF.

This clone was seen just once. This chain uses TRBV6-5 with TRBJ2-7, with 7 nucleotides matching TRBD1. Germline V gene lookup returns CDR1 MNHEY and CDR2 SVGAGI. V was pared by 2 bases and J by 3 bases, with 4 bases of the junction left unmatched. There are 14 residues in the CDR3. The CDR3 reads CASSYVQGDYEQYF. In nucleotides, the CDR3 is TGTGCCAGCAGTTACGTTCAGGGGGACTACGAGCAGTACTTC.

The chain is built from TRBV7-8 and TRBJ1-3, with D unresolved. Germline V CDR1 and CDR2: SGHVS, FQNEAQ. The CDR3 runs 19 residues. V lost 1 base and J 1 base, leaving 20 bases between the germline ends. Written as DNA, the CDR3 is TGTGCCAGCAGCTTAGTATCCGGCACGTCGGGCGTTTCTGGAAACACCATATATTTT. This gives the protein CASSLVSGTSGVSGNTIYF.

The CDR3 loop reads CASSSGDSTDTQYF. The CDR3 coding sequence is TGTGCCAGTAGCAGCGGAGATAGCACAGATACGCAGTATTTT. The chain combines TRBV19 with TRBJ2-3; weak D call: TRBD2 (5 bases). This CDR3 is 14 amino acids long. Trimming left V 6 bases short and J 0 bases short, with 10 bases between. CDR1 is LNHDA and CDR2 is SQIVND in the germline V gene (reference sequence).

The rearrangement links TRBV5-4 to TRBJ2-2; 8 nucleotides align to TRBD2. Looked up from germline, CDR1 is SGHNT and CDR2 is YYREEE (reference sequence). Losses at the gene ends were 2 bases for V and 5 bases for J; bases not matched to a gene: 5. There are 15 residues in the CDR3. In nucleotides, the CDR3 is TGTGCCAGCAGCTTAGCGGGAGTGAGAACCGGGGAGCTGTTTTTT. It specifies CASSLAGVRTGELFF.

The genes are TRBV14 and TRBJ1-1; 9 bases line up with TRBD1. The V gene's germline CDR1 is SGHDN and CDR2 FVKESK. V shed 2 bases, J shed 11 bases, and the junction held 6 bases outside the gene matches. The CDR3 totals 13 residues. DNA of the CDR3: TGTGCCAGCAGCCAATTCGGGACAGGGTTTGCTTTCTTT. Its translation is CASSQFGTGFAFF.

In this sample, this clone is medium-sized. The same CDR3 arises from other DNA sequences in this sample as well. The rearrangement uses TRBV5-4 and TRBJ1-5; no reliable D call. The CDR3 extends over 14 amino acids. Germline loops: CDR1 SGHNT, CDR2 YYREEE (reference sequence). Deletions cut 4 bases from V and 1 base from J, with 9 bases between. The CDR3 DNA reads as TGTGCCAGCAGCGACGGCAGGAGCAATCAGCCCCAGCATTTT. Amino acid sequence: CASSDGRSNQPQHF.

The rearrangement uses TRBV20-1 and TRBJ2-3; D is uncertain. The CDR3 extends over 11 amino acids. The V and J ends lost 8 bases and 0 bases respectively, with 6 bases between them. Germline V CDR1 and CDR2: DFQATT, SNEGSKA (reference sequence). The CDR3 sequence is CSWSSTDTQYF. CDR3 nucleotides: TGCAGTTGGTCCAGCACAGATACGCAGTATTTT.

The chain uses TRBV5-1 and TRBJ1-4, with unresolved D. Germline V gene lookup returns CDR1 SGHRS and CDR2 YFSETQ. The CDR3 totals 14 residues. Trimming took 5 bases from V and 2 from J, leaving 10 bases between them. The CDR3 region has the DNA TGCGCCAGCAGTGTAACTGGGACTAATGAAAAACTGTTTTTT. The encoded protein is CASSVTGTNEKLFF.

CDR3 loop: CASSLGNLDEQFF. DNA of the CDR3: TGTGCCAGCAGCTTAGGAAACCTTGATGAGCAGTTCTTC. This rearrangement joins TRBV7-9 to TRBJ2-1; no definite D call. V was pared by 1 base and J by 8 bases, with 9 bases between. The CDR3 has 13 residues. Looked up from germline, CDR1 is SEHNR and CDR2 is FQNEAQ (reference sequence).

The chain joins TRBV5-1 to TRBJ1-2, with D perhaps TRBD1 (6 bases). This CDR3 region has 12 residues. V lost 8 bases and J 2 bases, leaving 10 bases between the germline ends. The V gene's germline CDR1 is SGHRS and CDR2 YFSETQ. CDR3: CASRQANYGYTF. CDR3 DNA sequence: TGCGCCAGTCGACAGGCCAACTATGGCTACACCTTC.

The chain links TRBV27 to TRBJ2-3; 9 bases fit TRBD2. V was pared by 0 bases and J by 10 bases, with 14 bases of the junction left unmatched. Looked up from germline, CDR1 is MNHEY and CDR2 is SMNVEV (reference sequence). This CDR3 comprises 17 residues. CDR3 in amino acids: CASSLSLRLAAEWPQYF. The CDR3, as DNA: TGTGCCAGCAGTTTATCACTGAGACTAGCGGCCGAGTGGCCGCAGTATTTT.